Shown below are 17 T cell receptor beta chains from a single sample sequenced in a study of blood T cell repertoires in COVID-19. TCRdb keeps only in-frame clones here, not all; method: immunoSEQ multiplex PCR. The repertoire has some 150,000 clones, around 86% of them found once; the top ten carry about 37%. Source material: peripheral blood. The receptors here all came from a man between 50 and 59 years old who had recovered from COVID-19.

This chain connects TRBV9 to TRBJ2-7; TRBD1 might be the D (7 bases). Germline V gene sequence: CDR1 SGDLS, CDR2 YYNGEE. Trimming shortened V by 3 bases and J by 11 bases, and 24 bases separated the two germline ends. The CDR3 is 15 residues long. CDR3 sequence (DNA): TGTGCCAGCAGCGGCGGGACAGCTGCCTACGTAGAGAAGTACTTC. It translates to CASSGGTAAYVEKYF.

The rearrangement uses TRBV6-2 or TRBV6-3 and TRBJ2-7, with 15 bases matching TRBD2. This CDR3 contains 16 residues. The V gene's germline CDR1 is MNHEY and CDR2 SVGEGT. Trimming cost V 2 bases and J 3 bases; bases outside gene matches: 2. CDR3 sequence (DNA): TGTGCCAGCAGTTACGGGACTAGCGGGGGGAACTACGAGCAGTACTTC. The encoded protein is CASSYGTSGGNYEQYF.

CDR3 DNA: TGTGCCAGTAGTATATCGGGTGATGGGGGGGAGACCCAGTACTTC. Translated, it gives CASSISGDGGETQYF. This chain uses TRBV19 with TRBJ2-5, with D possibly matching TRBD2 (6 bases). The germline gives CDR1 LNHDA, CDR2 SQIVND (reference sequence). This CDR3 has 15 amino acids. V was pared by 2 bases and J by 5 bases, with 15 bases between.

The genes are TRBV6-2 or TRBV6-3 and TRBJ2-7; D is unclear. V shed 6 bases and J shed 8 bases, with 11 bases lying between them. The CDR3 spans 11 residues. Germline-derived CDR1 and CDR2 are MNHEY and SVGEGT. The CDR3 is CASSRGTKQYF. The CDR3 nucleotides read TGTGCCAGCAGCCGCGGTACCAAGCAGTACTTC.

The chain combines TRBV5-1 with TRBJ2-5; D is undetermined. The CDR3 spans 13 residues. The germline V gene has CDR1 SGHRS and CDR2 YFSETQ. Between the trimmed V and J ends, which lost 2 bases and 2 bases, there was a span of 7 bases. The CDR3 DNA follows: TGCGCCAGCAGCTTATCAGGACAAGAGACCCAGTACTTC. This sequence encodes CASSLSGQETQYF.

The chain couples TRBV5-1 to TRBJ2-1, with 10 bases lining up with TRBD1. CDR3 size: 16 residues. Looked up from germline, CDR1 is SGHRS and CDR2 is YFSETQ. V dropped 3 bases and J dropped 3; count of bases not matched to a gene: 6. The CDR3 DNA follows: TGCGCCAGCAGCTCAGATTGGACAGGGGGCTACAATGAGCAGTTCTTC. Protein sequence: CASSSDWTGGYNEQFF.

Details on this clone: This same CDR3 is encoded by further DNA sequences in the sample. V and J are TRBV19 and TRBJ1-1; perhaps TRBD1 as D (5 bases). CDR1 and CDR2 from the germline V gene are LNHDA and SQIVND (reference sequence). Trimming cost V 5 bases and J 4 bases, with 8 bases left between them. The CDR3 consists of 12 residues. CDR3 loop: CASSSGGTEAFF. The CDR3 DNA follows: TGTGCCAGTAGTTCGGGGGGCACTGAAGCTTTCTTT.

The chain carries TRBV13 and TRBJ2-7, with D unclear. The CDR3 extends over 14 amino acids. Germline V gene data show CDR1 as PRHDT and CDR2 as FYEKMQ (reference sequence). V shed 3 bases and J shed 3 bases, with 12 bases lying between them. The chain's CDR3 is CASSFQAQNYEQYF. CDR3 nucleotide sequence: TGTGCCAGCAGCTTTCAAGCCCAAAACTACGAGCAGTACTTC.

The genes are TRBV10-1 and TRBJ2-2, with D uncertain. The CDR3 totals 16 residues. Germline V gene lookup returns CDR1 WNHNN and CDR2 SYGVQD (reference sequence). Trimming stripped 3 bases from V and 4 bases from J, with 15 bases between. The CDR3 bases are TGCGCCAGCAGTGACGGCTCCAGACTTTTCACCGGGGAGCTGTTTTTT. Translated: CASSDGSRLFTGELFF.

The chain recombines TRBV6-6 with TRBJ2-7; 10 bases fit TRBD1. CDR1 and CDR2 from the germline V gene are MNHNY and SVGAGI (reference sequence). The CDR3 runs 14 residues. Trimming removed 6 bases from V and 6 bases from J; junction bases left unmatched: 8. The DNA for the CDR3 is TGTGCCAGCAGCCACCGGGACAGGGGTCTCGAGCAGTACTTC. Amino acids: CASSHRDRGLEQYF.

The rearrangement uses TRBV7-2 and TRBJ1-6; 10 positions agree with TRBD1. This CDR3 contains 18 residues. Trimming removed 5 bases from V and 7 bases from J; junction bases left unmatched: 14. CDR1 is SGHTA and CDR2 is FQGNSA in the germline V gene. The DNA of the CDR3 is TGTGCCAGCAGCACCGGGACAGGGGTTTTACTCTCGAATTCACCCCTCCACTTT. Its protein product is CASSTGTGVLLSNSPLHF.

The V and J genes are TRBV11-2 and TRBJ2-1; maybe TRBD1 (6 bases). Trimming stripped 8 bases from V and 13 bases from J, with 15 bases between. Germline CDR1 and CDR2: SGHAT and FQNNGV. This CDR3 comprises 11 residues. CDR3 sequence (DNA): TGTGCCAGCCGTGAGGACAGTCCACAGTTCTTC. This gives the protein CASREDSPQFF.

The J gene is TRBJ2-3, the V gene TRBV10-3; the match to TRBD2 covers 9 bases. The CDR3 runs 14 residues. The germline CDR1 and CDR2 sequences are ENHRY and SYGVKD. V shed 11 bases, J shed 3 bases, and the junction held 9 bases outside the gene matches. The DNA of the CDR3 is TGTGCCGCGGGGGGGCCTATTGGGACAGATACGCAGTATTTT. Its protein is CAAGGPIGTDTQYF.

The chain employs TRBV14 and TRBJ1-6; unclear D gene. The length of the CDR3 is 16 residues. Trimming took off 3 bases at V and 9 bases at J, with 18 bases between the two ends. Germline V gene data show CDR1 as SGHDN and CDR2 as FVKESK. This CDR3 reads CASSHGSLGATSPLHF. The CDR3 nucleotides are TGTGCCAGCAGCCACGGCTCCTTGGGAGCTACTTCACCCCTCCACTTT.

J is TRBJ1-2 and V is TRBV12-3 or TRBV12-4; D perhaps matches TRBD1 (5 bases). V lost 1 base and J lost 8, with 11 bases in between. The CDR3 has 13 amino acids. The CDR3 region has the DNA TGTGCCAGCAGTTTAGGGTTCCAGGGAGGCTACACCTTC. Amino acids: CASSLGFQGGYTF.

This CDR3 is CASSLDLREAQDTGELFF. The CDR3 nucleotides are TGCGCCAGCAGCTTGGATCTCCGGGAGGCACAGGACACCGGGGAGCTGTTTTTT. The V call is TRBV5-1, the J call TRBJ2-2, with 7 bases that match TRBD2. V shed 0 bases, J shed 3 bases, and the junction held 11 bases outside the gene matches. The CDR3 extends over 18 amino acids. Germline V gene sequence: CDR1 SGHRS, CDR2 YFSETQ.

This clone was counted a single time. CDR3 region: CASSPGQGIEAFF. For the CDR3, the DNA is TGTGCCAGCAGCCCCGGACAGGGTATAGAAGCTTTCTTT. The chain is built from TRBV7-6 and TRBJ1-1; 8 nucleotides align to TRBD1. Per germline, CDR1 SGHVS and CDR2 FNYEAQ. With 5 bases clipped from V and 8 bases from J, the junction kept 7 bases outside the gene matches. The CDR3 covers 13 residues.